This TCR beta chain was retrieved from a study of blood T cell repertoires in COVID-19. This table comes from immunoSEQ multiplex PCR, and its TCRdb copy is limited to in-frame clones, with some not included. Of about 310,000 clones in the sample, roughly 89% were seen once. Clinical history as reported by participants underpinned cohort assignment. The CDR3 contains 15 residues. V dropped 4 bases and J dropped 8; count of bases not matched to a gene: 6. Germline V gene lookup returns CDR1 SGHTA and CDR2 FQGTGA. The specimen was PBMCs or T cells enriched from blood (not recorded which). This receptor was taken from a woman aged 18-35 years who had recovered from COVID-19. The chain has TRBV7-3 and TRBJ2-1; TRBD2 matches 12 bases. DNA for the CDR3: TGTGCCAGCAGCTCCAGACTAGCGGGAGTTCATGAGCAGTTCTTC. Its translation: CASSSRLAGVHEQFF.